The text below deals with one T cell receptor (beta chain). The antigen is not known. Antigen-specific CD4+ T cells were first expanded with viral peptide pools by the ViraFEST assay and only then sequenced. Following 10 days of culture, CD4+ T cells were isolated. The participants, recipients of two vaccine doses, got either BNT162b2 or mRNA-1273. This record belongs to a study of vaccination effects on CD4 cells after COVID-19. V lost 4 bases, J lost 1 base, and 9 bases stayed unmatched. Germline CDR1 and CDR2: MDHEN and SYDVKM. This CDR3 is built from 16 residues. Profiled with immunoSEQ multiplex PCR; TCRdb holds only in-frame clones, not every one. The profile covers about 46,000 clones, with about four fifths appearing a single time and less than 15% taken by the ten largest.

This TCR was recovered from a human donor who received a COVID-19 vaccine. The sample in question was CD4+ T cells from PBMCs cultured with HCoV-OC43 spike peptides, obtained after COVID-19 vaccination. As to subset: HCoV-OC43 spike overlapping peptide pool stimulation. This chain joins TRBV28 and TRBJ1-2; 7 bases map to TRBD1. The DNA of the CDR3 is TGTGCCAGCAGTTCGCCTTGGGACAGACGTAACTATGGCTACACCTTC. Translating it yields CASSSPWDRRNYGYTF.